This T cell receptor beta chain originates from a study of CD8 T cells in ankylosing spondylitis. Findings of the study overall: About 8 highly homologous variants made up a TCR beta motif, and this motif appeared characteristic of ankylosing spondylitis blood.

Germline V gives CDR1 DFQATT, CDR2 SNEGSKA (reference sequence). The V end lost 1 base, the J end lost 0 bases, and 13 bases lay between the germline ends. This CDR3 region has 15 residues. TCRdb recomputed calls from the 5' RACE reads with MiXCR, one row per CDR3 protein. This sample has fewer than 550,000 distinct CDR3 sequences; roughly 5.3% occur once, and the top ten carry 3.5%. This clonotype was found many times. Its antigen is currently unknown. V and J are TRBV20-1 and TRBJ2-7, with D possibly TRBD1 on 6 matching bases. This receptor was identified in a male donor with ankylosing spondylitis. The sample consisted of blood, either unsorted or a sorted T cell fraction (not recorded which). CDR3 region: CSARGGRTDSYEQYF. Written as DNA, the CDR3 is TGCAGTGCTAGAGGGGGCAGGACAGACTCCTACGAGCAGTACTTC.